The text below deals with one TCR beta chain. Antigen unknown. Generated by immunoSEQ multiplex PCR, the TCRdb table keeps only in-frame clones and is missing some. The sample has about 240,000 clones; 87% are singletons. The CDR3 extends over 16 amino acids. V was trimmed by 5 bases and J by 2 bases, leaving 16 bases between them. Germline V gene data show CDR1 as SGHVS and CDR2 as FQNEAQ. The sample belongs to a study of cytomegalovirus exposure and HLA in healthy donors. Study results and caveats: The CMV antigen specificity of three CMV-associated chains was confirmed through in vitro analysis. The study recorded 150 to 200 TCR beta chains that were cytomegalovirus-associated.

This sequence was found in a man aged 18-30 years in good health and CMV-seronegative. The sample comprised PBMCs. The V call is TRBV7-8, the J call TRBJ1-3; perhaps TRBD1 as D (5 bases). Here the CDR3 reads CASSQGTWAAGNTIYF. The CDR3 nucleotides read TGTGCCAGCAGCCAGGGAACCTGGGCAGCTGGAAACACCATATATTTT.